The 23 T cell receptor beta chains below all came from one sample that was sequenced in a study of T cells in Graves' hyperthyroidism and ophthalmopathy. There were TCR beta CDR3 regions amplified from RNA transcripts. First-round RT-PCR targeting the TCR CDR3 was performed with the HTBI primer set. TCRdb used MiXCR to reprocess the multiplex PCR reads, holding one entry per CDR3 protein. Among fewer than 850,000 distinct CDR3 sequences, roughly 17% were seen once, and the ten largest hold roughly a sixth. Sequencing was carried out using blood. Receptor source: a man aged 50 or older with Graves' hyperthyroidism.

This clonotype was seen repeatedly, ten times or more. The genes are TRBV2 and TRBJ2-1; D is possibly TRBD2 (5 bases). This CDR3 has 13 amino acids. CDR1 and CDR2 (germline): SNHLY, FYNNEI. V dropped 7 bases and J dropped 7 bases, with 14 bases sitting between them. The CDR3 bases are TGTGCCAGCAATAGCGCGGGTGGGAATGAGCAGTTCTTC. This encodes CASNSAGGNEQFF.

This clonotype was counted a few times. CDR3 protein: CASSPLRAGPGGYTF. CDR3 sequence (DNA): TGTGCCAGCTCACCACTACGAGCTGGGCCTGGAGGCTACACCTTC. The rearrangement links TRBV18 to TRBJ1-2; D call uncertain. Trimming pared 1 base from V and 8 bases from J, leaving 17 bases between. Germline CDR1 is KGHSH and CDR2 is LQKENI. There are 15 residues in the CDR3.

The chain combines TRBV20-1 with TRBJ1-5; the D is unclear. The V gene's germline CDR1 is DFQATT and CDR2 SNEGSKA (reference sequence). Trimming removed 0 bases at V and 3 bases at J, with 12 bases between. The CDR3 consists of 15 residues. The CDR3: CSARDYAGSNQPQHF. Here the CDR3 DNA reads TGCAGTGCTAGAGATTACGCAGGTTCCAATCAGCCCCAGCATTTT.

The chain employs TRBV2 and TRBJ1-1, with a possible D match to TRBD1 (6 bases). The V and J ends lost 6 bases and 6 bases respectively, with 17 bases between them. This CDR3 is built from 14 residues. Germline-derived CDR1 and CDR2 are SNHLY and FYNNEI. The DNA of the CDR3 is TGTGCCAGCAGCCGGGCAGGGGTGAGCGCTGAAGCTTTCTTT. It codes for CASSRAGVSAEAFF.

This clonotype was detected ten times or more. This chain uses TRBV11-3 with TRBJ2-1; TRBD1 matches 8 bases. Germline CDR1 reads SGHNT; CDR2 reads YENEEA. There are 17 residues in the CDR3. J was trimmed by 6 bases and V by 5 bases; bases with no gene match: 15. The CDR3 DNA is TGTGCCAGCAGCGGGCCGGACGGGACAGGATCTGGCAATGAGCAGTTCTTC. Residues: CASSGPDGTGSGNEQFF. Combining the CDR3 with reference TRBV11-3 and TRBJ2-1 gives the whole variable domain EAGVVQSPRYKIIEKKQPVAFWCNPISGHNTLYWYLQNLGQGPELLIRYENEEAVDDSQLPKDRFSAERLKGVDSTLKIQPAELGDSAVYLCASSGPDGTGSGNEQFFGPGTRLTVL.

This clonotype was seen at least ten times. V gene TRBV9 combines with J gene TRBJ1-6, with TRBD1 identical over 8 bases. Germline lookup yields CDR1 SGDLS and CDR2 YYNGEE. The J segment lost 8 bases and the V segment lost 4 bases, leaving 8 bases of the junction unmatched. The CDR3 is made up of 15 amino acids. CDR3: CASSKGQGNDSPLHF. The CDR3 DNA is TGTGCCAGCAGCAAAGGACAGGGAAATGATTCACCCCTCCACTTT.

The sample holds many counts of this clonotype. The J gene is TRBJ2-7, the V gene TRBV30; D not certain. CDR1 and CDR2 from the germline V gene are GTSNPN and SVGIG (reference sequence). The V end was cut by 2 bases, the J end by 4 bases, with 12 bases between. This CDR3 is built from 13 residues. The CDR3 DNA follows: TGTGCCTGGAGTTCAGGCAGGTTTTACGAGCAGTACTTC. As protein: CAWSSGRFYEQYF.

This clonotype showed up just a few times. The rearrangement joins TRBV24-1 to TRBJ2-6, with D uncertain. V gave up 0 bases and J gave up 0 bases, with 2 bases separating them. Germline CDR1 KGHDR, CDR2 SFDVKD. This CDR3 region has 15 residues. The CDR3 DNA reads TGTGCCACCAGTGATTTGGGCTCTGGGGCCAACGTCCTGACTTTC. This gives the protein CATSDLGSGANVLTF.

With regard to this clonotype: This could be a read error, since a much larger clone is one nucleotide away. J is TRBJ1-1 and V is TRBV27, with D possibly matching TRBD1 (6 bases). The CDR3 is 14 residues long. Germline-derived CDR1 and CDR2 are MNHEY and SMNVEV (reference sequence). Trimming stripped 6 bases from V and 6 bases from J, with 17 bases between. The CDR3 DNA follows: TGTGCCAGCAGCCTCGACAGGAGTCTCGCTGAAGCTTTCTTT. Residues: CASSLDRSLAEAFF.

There are a few counts of this clonotype. The J gene is TRBJ2-2, the V gene TRBV30; 9 nucleotides line up with TRBD1. V dropped 0 bases and J dropped 5; count of bases not matched to a gene: 4. Germline V lookup: CDR1 GTSNPN, CDR2 SVGIG (reference sequence). The CDR3 loop spans 15 amino acids. This CDR3 is CAWSVLDRGTGELFF. The CDR3 coding sequence is TGTGCCTGGAGTGTACTGGACAGGGGTACCGGGGAGCTGTTTTTT.

This clonotype was counted many times. The chain employs TRBV11-2 and TRBJ2-7, with 7 bases that match TRBD2. V gave up 0 bases and J gave up 7 bases; unmatched junction bases: 18. The CDR3 sequence is 18 residues long. Germline loops: CDR1 SGHAT, CDR2 FQNNGV. The CDR3 DNA is TGTGCCAGCAGCTTAGATCAAGCGTTCCGGCGGGAGCGGAGGGAGCAGTACTTC. Its protein is CASSLDQAFRRERREQYF.

This clonotype was counted a few times. The junction departs from the called germline gene at one end, perhaps through a read error. The V gene is TRBV28, the J gene TRBJ2-7, with 10 bases matching TRBD1. CDR3 length: 15 amino acids. Germline CDR1 is MDHEN and CDR2 is SYDVKM. CDR3 region: CAGSLTGTGAYEQYF. CDR3 in DNA: TGTGCCGGCAGTTTAACTGGGACAGGGGCCTACGAGCAGTACTTC.

This clonotype was seen ten or more times. V gene TRBV2 combines with J gene TRBJ1-2; tentative D call: TRBD1 (5 bases). V lost 6 bases, J lost 6 bases, and 11 bases lay in between. From germline, CDR1 is SNHLY and CDR2 FYNNEI. This CDR3 has 12 amino acids. CDR3 DNA: TGTGCCAGCAGGGGGCAGATCCATGGCTACACCTTC. Residues: CASRGQIHGYTF.

This clonotype was seen at least ten times. This sequence joins TRBV12-3 or TRBV12-4 and TRBJ1-2, with D unclear. This CDR3 is built from 15 residues. V gave up 6 bases and J gave up 8 bases, with 22 bases separating them. The CDR3 nucleotides read TGTGCCAGCAGCCGCGCCGTCCCGGTCCATAGAGGCTACACCTTC. It yields the protein CASSRAVPVHRGYTF.

The table lists this clonotype with many counts. The V and J genes are TRBV27 and TRBJ2-7; either TRBD1 or TRBD2 may supply D (5 bases each). This CDR3 region has 16 residues. Germline V CDR1 and CDR2: MNHEY, SMNVEV (reference sequence). V was shortened by 1 base and J by 0 bases, with 13 bases between the two germline ends. CDR3 sequence (DNA): TGTGCCAGCAGTTTATTTCGGGGCAGGAGCTCCTACGAGCAGTACTTC. Translated: CASSLFRGRSSYEQYF.

The sample holds many counts of this clonotype. J is TRBJ2-7 and V is TRBV6-5; TRBD2 agrees at 7 bases. V lost 2 bases to trimming and J lost 6 bases; unmatched junction nucleotides: 4. The CDR3 covers 13 residues. Germline V gene sequence: CDR1 MNHEY, CDR2 SVGAGI. In DNA form, the CDR3 reads TGTGCCAGCAGTTACCGGGAGGCTGTCGAGCAGTACTTC. Translating gives CASSYREAVEQYF.

CDR3 DNA: TGTGCCAGCAGTGCCGGGCCTGGCCCCGCCGGGGAGCTGTTTTTT. This codes for CASSAGPGPAGELFF. J is TRBJ2-2 and V is TRBV6-1; no firm D call. Trimming took off 4 bases at V and 6 bases at J, with 15 bases between the two ends. The CDR3 consists of 15 residues. Germline loops: CDR1 MNHNS, CDR2 SASEGT.

At least ten counts were recorded for this clonotype. This chain connects TRBV9 to TRBJ1-1, with 8 bases that match TRBD1. The junction had 10 bases not matched to a gene; V was cut back by 4 bases and J by 11 bases. The CDR3 is 13 residues long. In germline, CDR1 is SGDLS, CDR2 YYNGEE. CDR3 bases: TGTGCCAGCAGCAACCCCAGGGGGCCGCCGGCTTTCTTT. Amino acids: CASSNPRGPPAFF.

This clonotype was recorded at least ten times. The chain joins TRBV7-8 to TRBJ2-1; 9 nucleotides line up with TRBD2. Germline V gene sequence: CDR1 SGHVS, CDR2 FQNEAQ. Trimming removed 4 bases from V and 5 bases from J; junction bases left unmatched: 12. The CDR3 has 17 amino acids. CDR3 DNA sequence: TGTGCCAGCAGCTCTGGGGCGGGAGGGCCGTACGACAATGAGCAGTTCTTC. Translating it yields CASSSGAGGPYDNEQFF.

In its sample, this clonotype was seen many times. The chain links TRBV19 to TRBJ1-5; TRBD1 is a possible D gene (5 bases). The germline V and J ends were trimmed by 3 bases and 7 bases, with 19 bases remaining between them. CDR3 length equals 16 residues. Germline V gives CDR1 LNHDA, CDR2 SQIVND (reference sequence). The CDR3 sequence is CASSIERGGGDQPQHF. In DNA, the CDR3 is TGTGCCAGTAGTATCGAAAGGGGTGGGGGTGACCAGCCCCAGCATTTT. Based on the CDR3 plus reference TRBV19 and TRBJ1-5, the full variable domain is DGGITQSPKYLFRKEGQNVTLSCEQNLNHDAMYWYRQDPGQGLRLIYYSQIVNDFQKGDIAEGYSVSREKKESFPLTVTSAQKNPTAFYLCASSIERGGGDQPQHFGDGTRLSIL.

This chain connects TRBV10-3 to TRBJ2-7; 14 bases fit TRBD2. The length of the CDR3 is 13 residues. Germline V gives CDR1 ENHRY, CDR2 SYGVKD. Trimming cost V 7 bases and J 5 bases; bases outside gene matches: 1. As DNA, the CDR3 is TGTGCCATCATGGGACTAGCGGGAGACGAGCAGTACTTC. The encoded protein is CAIMGLAGDEQYF.

As concerns this clonotype: This sequence may be a read error, since a much larger clone differs from it by one base. The chain carries TRBV6-1 and TRBJ2-5; D ambiguous. CDR1 is MNHNS and CDR2 is SASEGT in the germline V gene. Trimming shortened V by 5 bases and J by 2 bases, and 9 bases separated the two germline ends. CDR3 length: 13 amino acids. The CDR3: CASSMGFQETQYF. The DNA for the CDR3 is TGTGCCAGCAGTATGGGATTTCAAGAGACCCAGTACTTC.

Ten or more counts support this clonotype. The chain combines TRBV11-2 with TRBJ2-7; TRBD2 matches 11 bases. CDR1 and CDR2 (germline): SGHAT, FQNNGV. The V gene end was trimmed by 5 bases and the J gene end by 7 bases; junction bases not matched to a gene: 7. The length of the CDR3 is 14 residues. CDR3 DNA sequence: TGTGCCAGCAGCCGACTAGCGGGGAATGGGGAGCAGTACTTC. Translated, it gives CASSRLAGNGEQYF.